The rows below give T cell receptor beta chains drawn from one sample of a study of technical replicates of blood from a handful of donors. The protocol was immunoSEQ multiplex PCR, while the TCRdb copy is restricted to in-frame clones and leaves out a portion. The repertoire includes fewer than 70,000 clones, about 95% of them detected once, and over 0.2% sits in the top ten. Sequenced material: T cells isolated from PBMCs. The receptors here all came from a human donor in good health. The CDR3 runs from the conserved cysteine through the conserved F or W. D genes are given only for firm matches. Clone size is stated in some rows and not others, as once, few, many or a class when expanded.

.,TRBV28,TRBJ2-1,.,CASSSSADIDEQFF,TGTGCCAGCAGTTCCAGCGCCGATATCGATGAGCAGTTCTTC
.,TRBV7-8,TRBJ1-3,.,CASSLGSSTIYF,TGTGCCAGCAGCTTAGGGTCTAGCACCATATATTTT
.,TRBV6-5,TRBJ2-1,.,CASSYLGGKGEQFF,TGTGCCAGCAGCTACCTTGGGGGGAAGGGTGAGCAGTTCTTC
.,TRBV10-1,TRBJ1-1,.,CASSALISGTEAFF,TGCGCCAGCAGTGCACTGATTTCGGGCACTGAAGCTTTCTTT
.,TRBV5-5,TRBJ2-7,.,CASSPTLGQPYEQYF,TGTGCCAGCAGCCCCACCCTAGGACAGCCCTACGAGCAGTACTTC
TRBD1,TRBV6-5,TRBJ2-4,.,CASRSDRGGQNIQYF,TGTGCCAGCAGATCCGACAGGGGGGGGCAAAACATTCAGTACTTC
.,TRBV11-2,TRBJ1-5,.,CASSLYLDQPQHF,TGTGCCAGCAGTCTCTACCTAGATCAGCCCCAGCATTTT
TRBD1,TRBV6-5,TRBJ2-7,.,CASSYWTGGWYEQYF,TGTGCCAGCAGTTACTGGACAGGGGGTTGGTACGAGCAGTACTTC
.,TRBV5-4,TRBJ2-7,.,CASSLKGISYEQYF,TGTGCCAGCAGCTTGAAGGGGATCTCCTACGAGCAGTACTTC
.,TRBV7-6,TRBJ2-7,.,CASSPPGQPLGEQYF,TGTGCCAGCAGCCCCCCGGGACAACCCTTAGGAGAGCAGTACTTC
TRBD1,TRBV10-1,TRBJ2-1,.,CASSESGVTGGMQFF,TGCGCCAGCAGTGAGTCGGGGGTAACAGGGGGCATGCAGTTCTTC
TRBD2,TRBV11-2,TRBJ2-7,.,CASSLPSGRTYEQYF,TGTGCCAGCAGCTTACCTAGCGGGAGAACCTACGAGCAGTACTTC
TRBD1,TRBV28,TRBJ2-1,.,CASSPQGAGYNEQFF,TGTGCCAGCAGTCCTCAGGGGGCCGGCTACAATGAGCAGTTCTTC
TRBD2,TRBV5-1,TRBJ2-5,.,CASSVSLAVYQETQYF,TGCGCCAGCAGCGTCTCACTAGCGGTGTACCAAGAGACCCAGTACTTC
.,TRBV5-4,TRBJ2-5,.,CASNTDRGTTGGAQYF,TGTGCCAGCAACACCGACCGGGGGACAACTGGGGGGGCCCAGTACTTC
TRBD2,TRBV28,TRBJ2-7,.,CASAPGGHPRDEQYF,TGTGCCAGCGCCCCGGGGGGGCACCCTAGGGACGAGCAGTACTTC
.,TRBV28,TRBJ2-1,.,CASSLRGRGDNEQFF,TGTGCCAGCAGTTTACGGGGGAGGGGGGACAATGAGCAGTTCTTC
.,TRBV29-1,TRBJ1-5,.,CSVGEGFQPQHF,TGCAGCGTGGGGGAGGGATTTCAGCCCCAGCATTTT
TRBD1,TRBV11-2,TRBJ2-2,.,CASSTRDRSANTGELFF,TGTGCCAGCAGCACTCGGGACAGGTCTGCGAACACCGGGGAGCTGTTTTTT
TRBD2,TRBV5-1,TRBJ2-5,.,CASTGLAGKETQYF,TGCGCCAGCACAGGACTAGCGGGGAAAGAGACCCAGTACTTC
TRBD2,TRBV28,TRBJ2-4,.,CASSTTSGMFHIQYF,TGTGCCAGCAGTACAACTAGCGGGATGTTCCACATTCAGTACTTC
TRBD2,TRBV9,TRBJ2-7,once,CASSVGGLAEYEQYF,TGTGCCAGCAGCGTAGGGGGACTAGCAGAATACGAGCAGTACTTC
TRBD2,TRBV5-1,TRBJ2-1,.,CASRAAGGLNEQFF,TGCGCCAGCAGGGCTGCGGGGGGCCTAAATGAGCAGTTCTTC
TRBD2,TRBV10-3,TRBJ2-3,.,CAISEPLTPQGTSGPLLLTDTQYF,TGTGCCATCAGTGAGCCTTTAACCCCGCAGGGGACTAGCGGGCCCCTCCTGCTCACAGATACGCAGTATTTT
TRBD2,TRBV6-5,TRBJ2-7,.,CASTPYAGESYEQYF,TGTGCCAGCACCCCATATGCGGGAGAATCCTACGAGCAGTACTTC
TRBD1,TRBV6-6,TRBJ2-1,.,CASSSPGQGENEQFF,TGTGCCAGCAGTTCCCCGGGACAGGGGGAAAATGAGCAGTTCTTC
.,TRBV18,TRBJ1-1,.,CASSPPGGRMNTEAFF,TGTGCCAGCTCACCACCGGGGGGACGGATGAACACTGAAGCTTTCTTT
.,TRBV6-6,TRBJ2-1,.,CASSYLGPEQFF,TGTGCCAGCAGTTACTTGGGGCCTGAGCAGTTCTTC
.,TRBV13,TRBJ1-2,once,CASSLGGASGGYGYTF,TGTGCCAGCAGCTTAGGAGGGGCCAGCGGGGGCTACGGCTACACCTTC
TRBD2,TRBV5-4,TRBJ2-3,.,CASSLSTSGGTDTQYF,TGTGCCAGCAGCCTATCGACTAGCGGGGGCACAGATACGCAGTATTTT
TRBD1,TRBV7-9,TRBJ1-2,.,CASSPRQGTNNYGYTF,TGTGCCAGCAGCCCCCGACAGGGGACAAATAACTATGGCTACACCTTC
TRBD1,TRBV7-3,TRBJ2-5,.,CASSPGGGETQYF,TGTGCCAGCAGCCCAGGGGGCGGCGAGACCCAGTACTTC
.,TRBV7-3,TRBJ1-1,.,CASRYSRNTEAFF,TGTGCCAGCAGGTATTCGCGTAACACTGAAGCTTTCTTT
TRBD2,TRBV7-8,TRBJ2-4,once,CASSLVVRTSGRIDPENIQYF,TGTGCCAGCAGCTTAGTAGTTAGGACTAGCGGGAGAATAGATCCGGAAAACATTCAGTACTTC
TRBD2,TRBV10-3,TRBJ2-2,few,CAISLQRETTGELFF,TGTGCCATCAGTCTTCAGCGGGAGACGACCGGGGAGCTGTTTTTT
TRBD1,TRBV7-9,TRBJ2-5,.,CASSSGQGYQETQYF,TGTGCCAGCAGCTCTGGACAGGGATACCAAGAGACCCAGTACTTC
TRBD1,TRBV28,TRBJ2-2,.,CASSPISSGGWGTGELFF,TGTGCCAGCAGCCCAATATCCTCAGGGGGCTGGGGGACCGGGGAGCTGTTTTTT
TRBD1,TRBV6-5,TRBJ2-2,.,CASSRQGAWTGELFF,TGTGCCAGCAGTCGACAGGGGGCGTGGACCGGGGAGCTGTTTTTT
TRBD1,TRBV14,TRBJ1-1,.,CASSLWTGMNTEAFF,TGTGCCAGCAGTCTCTGGACAGGGATGAACACTGAAGCTTTCTTT
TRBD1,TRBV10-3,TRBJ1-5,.,CAISEDRGNQPQHF,TGTGCCATCAGTGAGGACAGGGGCAATCAGCCCCAGCATTTT
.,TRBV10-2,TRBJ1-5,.,CASSEPGGSNQPQHF,TGCGCCAGCAGCGAGCCTGGCGGTAGCAATCAGCCCCAGCATTTT
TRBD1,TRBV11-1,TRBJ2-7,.,CASSTSVYRTGHEQYF,TGTGCCAGCAGCACCTCCGTCTACAGGACAGGGCACGAGCAGTACTTC
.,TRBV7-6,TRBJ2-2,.,CASSFRLETGTGELFF,TGTGCCAGCAGCTTCCGTCTGGAAACAGGGACCGGGGAGCTGTTTTTT
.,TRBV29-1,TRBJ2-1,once,CSHPGAGVSYNEQFF,TGCAGCCATCCAGGGGCAGGCGTCTCCTACAATGAGCAGTTCTTC
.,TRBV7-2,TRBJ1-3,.,CASSSQIQGIDTIYF,TGTGCCAGCAGCTCGCAGATACAGGGTATAGACACCATATATTTT
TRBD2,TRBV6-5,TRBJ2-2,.,CASSYFGGTGELFF,TGTGCCAGCAGTTACTTCGGGGGGACCGGGGAGCTGTTTTTT
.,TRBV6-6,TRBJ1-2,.,CASRTLILGANYGYTF,TGTGCCAGCAGAACACTTATTCTTGGAGCTAACTATGGCTACACCTTC
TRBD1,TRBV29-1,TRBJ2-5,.,CSVDKGAWETQYF,TGCAGCGTTGACAAGGGGGCCTGGGAGACCCAGTACTTC
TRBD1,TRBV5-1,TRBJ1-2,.,CASSFPSGQGAIDGYTF,TGCGCCAGCAGCTTTCCCAGCGGGCAGGGGGCGATAGATGGCTACACCTTC
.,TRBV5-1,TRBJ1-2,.,CASSLVGASYGYTF,TGCGCCAGCAGCTTGGTGGGGGCCTCTTATGGCTACACCTTC
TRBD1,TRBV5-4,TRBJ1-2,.,CASSYRQGASNYGYTF,TGTGCCAGCAGCTACCGACAGGGGGCGTCTAACTATGGCTACACCTTC
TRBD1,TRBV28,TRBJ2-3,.,CASREDRGLLTDTQYF,TGTGCCAGCAGGGAGGACAGGGGACTTCTTACAGATACGCAGTATTTT
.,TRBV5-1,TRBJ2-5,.,CASSPTGQETQYF,TGCGCCAGCAGTCCGACAGGTCAAGAGACCCAGTACTTC
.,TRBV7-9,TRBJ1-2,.,CASSLGGRAEDF,TGTGCCAGCAGCTTAGGGGGCAGAGCCGAAGATTTC
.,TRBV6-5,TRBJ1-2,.,CASSSMQGSHGYTF,TGTGCCAGCAGTTCGATGCAGGGTTCGCATGGCTACACCTTC
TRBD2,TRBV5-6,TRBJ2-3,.,CASSSGTRGADTQYF,TGTGCCAGCAGCTCCGGGACTAGGGGGGCAGATACGCAGTATTTT
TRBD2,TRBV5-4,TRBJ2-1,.,CASSLGGGSYNEQFF,TGTGCCAGCAGCTTAGGCGGGGGCTCCTACAATGAGCAGTTCTTC